A single sample gave rise to the 9 T cell receptor beta chains below, sequenced in a study of blood T cell repertoires in COVID-19. The protocol was immunoSEQ multiplex PCR, while the TCRdb copy is restricted to in-frame clones and leaves out a portion. The table records about 80,000 clones, about 80% of them present only once. Material for sequencing was peripheral blood. All receptors come from a man between 45 and 60 years old with active or convalescent COVID-19.

The genes are TRBV10-2 and TRBJ2-2, with 7 bases aligning to TRBD1. V lost 7 bases, J lost 4 bases, and 12 bases stayed unmatched. Germline V gene lookup returns CDR1 WSHSY and CDR2 SAAADI. CDR3 length: 16 residues. The CDR3 sequence is CASIWTGLRGTGELFF. For the CDR3, the DNA is TGCGCCAGCATTTGGACAGGCCTAAGGGGCACCGGGGAGCTGTTTTTT.

CDR3 in DNA: TGTGCCAGTAGTATTCAGGGACAGGGGGCTTATCAGCCCCAGCATTTT. Encoded protein: CASSIQGQGAYQPQHF. The chain has TRBV19 and TRBJ1-5; 12 nucleotides line up with TRBD1. V was pared by 3 bases and J by 5 bases, with 5 bases of the junction left unmatched. CDR1 is LNHDA, CDR2 SQIVND, per germline (reference sequence). CDR3 length equals 16 residues.

V and J are TRBV3-1 (or the pseudogene TRBV3-2) and TRBJ2-5; tentative D call: TRBD2 (6 bases). The CDR3 contains 13 residues. Germline CDR1 LGHDT, CDR2 YNNKEL (reference sequence). V lost 1 base and J lost 7, with 10 bases in between. The CDR3 spells CASSQVGRGTQYF. CDR3 sequence (DNA): TGTGCCAGCAGCCAAGTAGGGCGGGGGACCCAGTACTTC.

This clone was seen a single time. V usage is TRBV30 and J usage is TRBJ1-1; 8 bases align to TRBD1. Germline-derived CDR1 and CDR2 are GTSNPN and SVGIG (reference sequence). J was trimmed by 7 bases and V by 2 bases; bases with no gene match: 12. The CDR3 spans 15 residues. CDR3 nucleotide sequence: TGTGCCTGGAGTCAGGGGGCCGGGTGGAGAGGTGAAGCTTTCTTT. This translates into CAWSQGAGWRGEAFF.

CDR3 loop: CASSLRQGYNEQFF. Here the CDR3 DNA reads TGCGCCAGCAGCCTACGACAGGGATACAATGAGCAGTTCTTC. The rearrangement joins TRBV5-1 to TRBJ2-1; 7 bases map to TRBD1. CDR1 is SGHRS, CDR2 YFSETQ, per germline. CDR3 size: 14 residues. J was trimmed by 4 bases and V by 4 bases; bases with no gene match: 5.

This chain uses TRBV11-2 with TRBJ2-1, with 7 bases fitting TRBD1. The CDR3 sequence is 13 residues long. V shed 4 bases and J 7 bases; nucleotides not matched to a gene: 4. Germline V gene sequence: CDR1 SGHAT, CDR2 FQNNGV. CDR3 nucleotides: TGTGCCAGCAGCTCGGGACAGTCGAATGAGCAGTTCTTC. It encodes CASSSGQSNEQFF.

This CDR3 is CASSSRQGEQYF. In DNA, the CDR3 is TGTGCCAGCAGCTCCAGACAGGGCGAGCAGTACTTC. V gene TRBV11-1 combines with J gene TRBJ2-7; 7 positions agree with TRBD1. Germline V gene data show CDR1 as SGHAT and CDR2 as FQDESV (reference sequence). Trimming removed 4 bases from V and 6 bases from J; junction bases left unmatched: 3. There are 12 residues in the CDR3.

This clone was counted once. The chain links TRBV13 to TRBJ2-3; 14 bases are a match to TRBD2. The CDR3 spans 17 residues. Germline CDR1 is PRHDT and CDR2 is FYEKMQ (reference sequence). V shed 5 bases and J 3 bases; nucleotides not matched to a gene: 7. CDR3 coding DNA: TGTGCCAGCAGCCAACGACTAGCGGGGGGGCCGACAGATACGCAGTATTTT. Encoded protein: CASSQRLAGGPTDTQYF.

The chain couples TRBV2 to TRBJ2-5, with 8 bases lining up with TRBD1. Germline values: CDR1 SNHLY, CDR2 FYNNEI. The CDR3 covers 14 residues. V was clipped by 10 bases and J by 1 base; unmatched bases: 8. The CDR3 loop is CAKDRDSAQETQYF. The CDR3 DNA reads as TGTGCCAAGGACAGGGACAGCGCCCAAGAGACCCAGTACTTC.